This TCR beta chain originates from a study of blood T cell repertoires in COVID-19. The wider study: The United States, Italy and Spain supplied acute and convalescent COVID-19 samples.

In germline, CDR1 is SGHTA, CDR2 FQGNSA. V lost 2 bases, J lost 4 bases, and 11 bases lay in between. This CDR3 is built from 14 residues. Original analysis: Amplification from reference gene primers served as the basis for estimated nucleated cell counts. The assay was immunoSEQ multiplex PCR, and TCRdb's table has in-frame clones only and misses some. The V and J calls and clone size were taken over from that table, and D and trimming were inferred from the DNA. The repertoire includes about 300,000 clones, roughly 83% of them detected once, and roughly 1.5% sits in the top ten. Seattle patients were enrolled while actively infected and followed longitudinally.

The source of this sequence is a human donor with COVID-19, enrolled during active disease. The donor label of this sample is uncertain. The rearrangement links TRBV7-2 to TRBJ1-1; D is undetermined. The sequenced sample was peripheral blood. For the CDR3, the DNA is TGTGCCAGCAGCTTACCTACTGAGAGCACTGAAGCTTTCTTT. Encoded protein: CASSLPTESTEAFF.